This T cell receptor beta chain was identified during a study of blood T cell repertoires in COVID-19 (dated by TCRdb to the early 2020s). Describing the broader study: Samples from collaborators originated in the United States, Italy and Spain and spanned both the acute and convalescent phases of COVID-19. Sample metadata almost always included a de-identified subject ID, COVID-19 status, age in years and sex. Samples came from the ongoing ImmuneRACE study (first 160 participants) plus 1,254 subjects from 6 global collaborators. The dataset comprised deeply sampled blood TCRbeta repertoires from subjects exposed to, actively infected with, or recovered from COVID-19. The repertoires were released in a freely available public database intended as a resource for research on the immune response to SARS-CoV-2. The material from the prospective study consisted of cDNA or gDNA derived from T cells, B-cell-depleted T cells, or PBMCs. Where available, HLA class I and class II types were obtained from metadata supplied by the sample provider rather than from assay-based typing.

Collaborating institutions collected whole blood in K2EDTA tubes following their own protocols. For TCRbeta analysis, collaborators shipped samples in one of three forms: frozen whole blood, isolated PBMCs, or DNA extracted from either of those sample types. TCRbeta CDR3 regions were amplified from genomic DNA using the immunoSEQ Assay, a bias-controlled multiplex PCR. In the authors' own workflow: The number of nucleated cells in each sample was estimated by amplification of reference gene primers within the assay. Sequence reads were collapsed and filtered to measure the absolute abundance of every unique TCRbeta CDR3 rearrangement. For each sample, productive Simpson clonality was calculated by taking the square root of Simpson's diversity index across productive rearrangements. The clones in this table, taken by TCRdb from immuneACCESS, are in-frame only. Not every clone is retained; where verified, under half of the shortfall comes from an unresolved V gene, and the cause of the rest is unknown. V, J and clone size derive from that table, while D and trimming were established from the DNA sequence. For this sample there are 120,000 to 150,000 clones; approximately 82% appear just once. The top ten clones comprise around 1.5% of the sample.

Turning to this clone: Its antigen target is currently unknown. Per-nucleotide qualities are absent, and no much larger clonotype sits a single base away.

The CDR3 runs 15 amino acids, cysteine and phenylalanine included. The CDR3 DNA has 45 bases and is translated from base 1. CDR1 SGHNT and CDR2 YYREEE were looked up in the germline V gene (reference sequence). V gives up 4 bases and J gives up 4 bases, and the segment between their germline ends measures 15 bases. What the research found in general, with its limitations: The amount of clinical and demographic metadata varied by source and participant and was provided uncurated.

The V and J segments used are TRBV5-4 and TRBJ2-1; the D gene is possibly TRBD2, with 6 bases matching. The TCR comes from a human donor in a cohort sampled during active COVID-19. The sample comprised peripheral blood. The DNA is as follows: TGTGCCAGCAGCGGAGGGGTGGACAAGTACAATGAGCAGTTCTTC. It specifies CASSGGVDKYNEQFF. Outside the CDR3, residues come from the reference TRBV5-4 and TRBJ2-1 proteins, so the full variable domain is: ETGVTQSPTHLIKTRGQQVTLRCSSQSGHNTVSWYQQALGQGPQFIFQYYREEENGRGNFPPRFSGLQFPNYSSELNVNALELDDSALYLCASSGGVDKYNEQFFGPGTRLTVL.